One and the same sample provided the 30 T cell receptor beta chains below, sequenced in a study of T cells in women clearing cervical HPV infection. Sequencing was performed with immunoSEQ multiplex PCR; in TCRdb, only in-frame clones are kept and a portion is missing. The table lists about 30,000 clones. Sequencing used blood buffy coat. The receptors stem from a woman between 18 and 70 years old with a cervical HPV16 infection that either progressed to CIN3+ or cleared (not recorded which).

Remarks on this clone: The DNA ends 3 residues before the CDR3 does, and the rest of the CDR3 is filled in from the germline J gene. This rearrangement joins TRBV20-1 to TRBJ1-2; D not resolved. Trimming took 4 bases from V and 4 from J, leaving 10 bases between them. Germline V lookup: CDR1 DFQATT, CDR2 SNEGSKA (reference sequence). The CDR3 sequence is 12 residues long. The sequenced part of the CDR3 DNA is TGCAGTGCTATTATCTTGGCCTATGGC. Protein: CSAIILAYG. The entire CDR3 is CSAIILAYGYTF.

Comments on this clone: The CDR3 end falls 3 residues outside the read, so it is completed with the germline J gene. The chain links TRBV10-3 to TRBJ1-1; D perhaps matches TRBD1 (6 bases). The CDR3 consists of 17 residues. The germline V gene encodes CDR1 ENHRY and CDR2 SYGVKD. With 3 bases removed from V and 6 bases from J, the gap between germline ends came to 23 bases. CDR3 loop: CAISEGGGSRLMPEAFF. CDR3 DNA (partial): TGTGCCATCAGTGAAGGGGGGGGCTCTCGATTGATGCCTGAA.

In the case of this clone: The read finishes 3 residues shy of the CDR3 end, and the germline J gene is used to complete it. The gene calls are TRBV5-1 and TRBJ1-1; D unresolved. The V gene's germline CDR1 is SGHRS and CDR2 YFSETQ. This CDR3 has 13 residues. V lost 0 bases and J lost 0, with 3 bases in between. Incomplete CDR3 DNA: TGCGCCAGCAGCTTGGTATTGAACACTGAA. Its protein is CASSLVLNTE. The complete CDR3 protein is CASSLVLNTEAFF.

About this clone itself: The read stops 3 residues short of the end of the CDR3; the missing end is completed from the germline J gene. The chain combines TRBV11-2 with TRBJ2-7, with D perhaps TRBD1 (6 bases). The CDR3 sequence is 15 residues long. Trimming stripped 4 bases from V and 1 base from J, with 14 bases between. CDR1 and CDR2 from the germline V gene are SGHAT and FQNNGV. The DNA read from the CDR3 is TGTGCCAGCAGCTCATTAGTCGGACAGTCCTACGAG. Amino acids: CASSSLVGQSYE. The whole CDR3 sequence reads CASSSLVGQSYEQYF.

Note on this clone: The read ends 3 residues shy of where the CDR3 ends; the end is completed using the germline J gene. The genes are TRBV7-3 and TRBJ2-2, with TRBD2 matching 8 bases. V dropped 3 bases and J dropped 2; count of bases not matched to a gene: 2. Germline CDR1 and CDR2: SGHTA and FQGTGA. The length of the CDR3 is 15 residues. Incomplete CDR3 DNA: TGTGCCAGCAGCTTTAGCGGGACAAACACCGGGGAG. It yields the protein CASSFSGTNTGE. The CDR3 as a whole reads CASSFSGTNTGELFF.

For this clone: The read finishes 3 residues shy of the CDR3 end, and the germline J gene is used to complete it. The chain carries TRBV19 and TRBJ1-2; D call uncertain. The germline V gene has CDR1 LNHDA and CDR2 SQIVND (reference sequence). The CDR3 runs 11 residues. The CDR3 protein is CASSIGGGYTF. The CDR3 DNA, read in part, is TGTGCCAGTAGTATTGGAGGGGGC.

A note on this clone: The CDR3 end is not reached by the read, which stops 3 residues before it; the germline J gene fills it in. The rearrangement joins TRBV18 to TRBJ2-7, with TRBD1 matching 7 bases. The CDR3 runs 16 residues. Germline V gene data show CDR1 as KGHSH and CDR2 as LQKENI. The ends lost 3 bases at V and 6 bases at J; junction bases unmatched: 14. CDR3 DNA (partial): TGTGCCAGCTCACCGATTGGGGGAACAGGGGAAGGCGAG. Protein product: CASSPIGGTGEGE. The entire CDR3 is CASSPIGGTGEGEQYF.

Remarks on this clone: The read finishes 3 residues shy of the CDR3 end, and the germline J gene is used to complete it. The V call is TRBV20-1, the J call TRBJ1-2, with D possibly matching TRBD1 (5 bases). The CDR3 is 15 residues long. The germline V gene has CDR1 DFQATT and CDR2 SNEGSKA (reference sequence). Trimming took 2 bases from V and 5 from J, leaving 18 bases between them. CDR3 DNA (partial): TGCAGTGCTAGACAATCCTCCGGGACTCATTATGGC. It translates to CSARQSSGTHYG. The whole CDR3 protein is CSARQSSGTHYGYTF.

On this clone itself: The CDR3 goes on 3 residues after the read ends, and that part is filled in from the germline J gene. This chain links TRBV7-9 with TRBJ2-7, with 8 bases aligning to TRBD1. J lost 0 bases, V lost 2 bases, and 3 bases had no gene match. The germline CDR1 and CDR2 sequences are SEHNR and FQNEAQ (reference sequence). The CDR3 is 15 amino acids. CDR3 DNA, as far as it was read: TGTGCCAGCAGCTTACGGACAGGGAGCTCCTACGAG. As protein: CASSLRTGSSYE. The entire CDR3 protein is CASSLRTGSSYEQYF. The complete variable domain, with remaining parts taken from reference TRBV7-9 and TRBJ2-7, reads DTGVSQNPRHKITKRGQNVTFRCDPISEHNRLYWYRQTLGQGPEFLTYFQNEAQLEKSRLLSDRFSAERPKGSFSTLEIQRTEQGDSAMYLCASSLRTGSSYEQYFGPGTRLTVT.

Here the CDR3 reads CASSPQSGSNQPQHF. The covered CDR3 bases are TGTGCCAGCAGCCCGCAAAGCGGGAGCAATCAGCCC. The V call is TRBV7-9, the J call TRBJ1-5; no clear D. The observed sequence ends 3 residues before the CDR3 terminus, with the missing tail filled in from the germline J gene. In germline, CDR1 is SEHNR, CDR2 FQNEAQ (reference sequence). This CDR3 has 15 amino acids. The ends were cut back, 5 bases at V and 1 base at J, with 12 bases in the middle.

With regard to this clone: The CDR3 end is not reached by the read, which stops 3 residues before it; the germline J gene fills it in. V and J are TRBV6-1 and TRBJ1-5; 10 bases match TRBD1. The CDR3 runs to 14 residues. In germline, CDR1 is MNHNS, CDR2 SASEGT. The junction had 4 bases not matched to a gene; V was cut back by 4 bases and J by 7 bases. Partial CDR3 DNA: TGTGCCAGCAGTGCTGGACAGGGGGGACAGCCC. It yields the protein CASSAGQGGQP. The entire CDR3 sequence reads CASSAGQGGQPQHF.

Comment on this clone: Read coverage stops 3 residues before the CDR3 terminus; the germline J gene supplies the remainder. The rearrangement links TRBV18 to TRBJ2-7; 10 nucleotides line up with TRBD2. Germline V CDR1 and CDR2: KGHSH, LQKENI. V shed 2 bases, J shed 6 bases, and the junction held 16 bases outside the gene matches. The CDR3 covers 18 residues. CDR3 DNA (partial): TGTGCCAGCTCACCATATGTTACAGCGGGGGGGCCTCGCCTCGAG. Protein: CASSPYVTAGGPRLE. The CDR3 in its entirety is CASSPYVTAGGPRLEQYF.

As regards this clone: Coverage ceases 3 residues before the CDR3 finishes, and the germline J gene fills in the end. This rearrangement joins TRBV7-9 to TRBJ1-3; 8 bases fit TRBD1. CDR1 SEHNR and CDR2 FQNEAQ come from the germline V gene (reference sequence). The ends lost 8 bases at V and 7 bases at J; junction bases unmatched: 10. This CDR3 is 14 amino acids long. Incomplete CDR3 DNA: TGTGCCAGCGGCTCACAGGGGGGTGGGAACACC. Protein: CASGSQGGGNT. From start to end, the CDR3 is CASGSQGGGNTIYF. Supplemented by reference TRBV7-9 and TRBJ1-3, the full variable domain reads DTGVSQNPRHKITKRGQNVTFRCDPISEHNRLYWYRQTLGQGPEFLTYFQNEAQLEKSRLLSDRFSAERPKGSFSTLEIQRTEQGDSAMYLCASGSQGGGNTIYFGEGSWLTVV.

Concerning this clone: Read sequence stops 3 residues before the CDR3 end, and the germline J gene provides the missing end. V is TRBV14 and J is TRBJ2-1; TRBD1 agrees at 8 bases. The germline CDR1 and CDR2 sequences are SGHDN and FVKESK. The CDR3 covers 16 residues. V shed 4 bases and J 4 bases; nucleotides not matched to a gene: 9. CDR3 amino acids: CASSRASGQVYNEQFF. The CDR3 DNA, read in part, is TGTGCCAGCAGCCGGGCCTCGGGACAGGTTTACAATGAG. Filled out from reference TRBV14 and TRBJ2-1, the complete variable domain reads EAGVTQFPSHSVIEKGQTVTLRCDPISGHDNLYWYRRVMGKEIKFLLHFVKESKQDESGMPNNRFLAERTGGTYSTLKVQPAELEDSGVYFCASSRASGQVYNEQFFGPGTRLTVL.

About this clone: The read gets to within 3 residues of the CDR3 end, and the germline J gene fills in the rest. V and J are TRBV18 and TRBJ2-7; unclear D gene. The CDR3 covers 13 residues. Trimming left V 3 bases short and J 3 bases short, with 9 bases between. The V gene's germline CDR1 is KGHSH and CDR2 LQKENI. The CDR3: CASSPQKNYEQYF. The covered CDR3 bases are TGTGCCAGCTCACCTCAGAAAAACTACGAG.

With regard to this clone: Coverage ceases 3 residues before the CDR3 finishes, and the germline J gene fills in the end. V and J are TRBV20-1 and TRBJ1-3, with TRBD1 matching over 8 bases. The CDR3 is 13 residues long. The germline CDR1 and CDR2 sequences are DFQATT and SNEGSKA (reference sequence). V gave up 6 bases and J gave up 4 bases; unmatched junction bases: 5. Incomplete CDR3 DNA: TGCAGTGCGTGGGGACAGGCCGGAAACACC. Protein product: CSAWGQAGNT. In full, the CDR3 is CSAWGQAGNTIYF.

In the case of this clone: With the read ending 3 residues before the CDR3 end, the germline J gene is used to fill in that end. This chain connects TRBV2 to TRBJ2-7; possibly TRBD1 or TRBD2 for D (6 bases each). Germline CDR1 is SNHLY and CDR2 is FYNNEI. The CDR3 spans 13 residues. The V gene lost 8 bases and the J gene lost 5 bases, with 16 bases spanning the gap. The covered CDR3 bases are TGTGCCAGCGGTGGGGGGCCCGGGGACGAG. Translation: CASGGGPGDE. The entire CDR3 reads CASGGGPGDEQYF.

CDR3 DNA (partial): TGTGCTAGTGGGCCAAGGGACACTTACACCGGGGAG. This translates into CASGPRDTYTGE. The complete CDR3 sequence is CASGPRDTYTGELFF. The V and J genes are TRBV12-5 and TRBJ2-2, with a tentative D call TRBD1 (6 bases). Read coverage stops 3 residues before the CDR3 terminus; the germline J gene supplies the remainder. The V end lost 6 bases, the J end lost 3 bases, and 14 bases lay between the germline ends. The germline CDR1 and CDR2 sequences are LGHNT and FRNRAP. This CDR3 spans 15 amino acids.

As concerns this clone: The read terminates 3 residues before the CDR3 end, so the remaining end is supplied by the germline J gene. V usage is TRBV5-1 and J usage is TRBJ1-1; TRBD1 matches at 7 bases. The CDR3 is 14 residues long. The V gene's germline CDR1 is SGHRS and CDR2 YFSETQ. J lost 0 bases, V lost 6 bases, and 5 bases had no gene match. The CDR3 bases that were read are TGCGCCAGCACCGGACAGGATCTGAACACTGAA. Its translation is CASTGQDLNTE. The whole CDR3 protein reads CASTGQDLNTEAFF.

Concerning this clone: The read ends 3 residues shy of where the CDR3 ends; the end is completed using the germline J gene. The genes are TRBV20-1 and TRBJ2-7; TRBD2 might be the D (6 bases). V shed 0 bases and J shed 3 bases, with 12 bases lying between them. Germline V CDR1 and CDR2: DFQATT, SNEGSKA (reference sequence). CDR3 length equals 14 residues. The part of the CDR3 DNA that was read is TGCAGTGCTAGAGATTGGGACTTGATCTACGAG. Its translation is CSARDWDLIYE. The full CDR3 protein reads CSARDWDLIYEQYF.

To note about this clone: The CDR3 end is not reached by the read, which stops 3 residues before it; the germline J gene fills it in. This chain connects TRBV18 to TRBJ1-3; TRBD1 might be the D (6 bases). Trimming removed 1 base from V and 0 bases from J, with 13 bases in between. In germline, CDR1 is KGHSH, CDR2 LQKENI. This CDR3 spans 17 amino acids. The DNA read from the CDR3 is TGTGCCAGCTCACCACGGCAGACAGGTATCTCTGGAAACACC. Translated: CASSPRQTGISGNT. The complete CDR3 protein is CASSPRQTGISGNTIYF.

The chain's CDR3 is CASSPGDRSSYEQYF. The sequenced CDR3 bases are TGTGCCAGCAGCCCCGGGGACAGGAGCTCCTACGAG. The rearrangement joins TRBV7-9 to TRBJ2-7, with TRBD1 matching 8 bases. The CDR3 goes on 3 residues after the read ends, and that part is filled in from the germline J gene. The junction had 6 bases not matched to a gene; V was cut back by 5 bases and J by 0 bases. The CDR3 runs 15 residues. Germline V gene lookup returns CDR1 SEHNR and CDR2 FQNEAQ (reference sequence).

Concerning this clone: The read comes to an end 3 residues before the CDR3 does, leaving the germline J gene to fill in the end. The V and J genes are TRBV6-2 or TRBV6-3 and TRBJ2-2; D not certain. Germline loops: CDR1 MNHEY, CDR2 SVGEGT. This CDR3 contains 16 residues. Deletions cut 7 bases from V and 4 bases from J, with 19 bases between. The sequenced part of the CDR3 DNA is TGTGCCAGCACCCTAGGTCCCCAGTTCGTCACCGGGGAG. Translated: CASTLGPQFVTGE. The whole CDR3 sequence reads CASTLGPQFVTGELFF.

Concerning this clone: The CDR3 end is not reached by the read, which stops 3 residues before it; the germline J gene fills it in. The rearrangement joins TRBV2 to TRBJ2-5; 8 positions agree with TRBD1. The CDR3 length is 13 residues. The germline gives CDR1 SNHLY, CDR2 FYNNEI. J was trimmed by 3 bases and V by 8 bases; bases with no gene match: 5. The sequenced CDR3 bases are TGTGCCAGCCGGACAGGGTATGAAGAGACC. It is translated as CASRTGYEET. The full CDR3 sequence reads CASRTGYEETQYF.

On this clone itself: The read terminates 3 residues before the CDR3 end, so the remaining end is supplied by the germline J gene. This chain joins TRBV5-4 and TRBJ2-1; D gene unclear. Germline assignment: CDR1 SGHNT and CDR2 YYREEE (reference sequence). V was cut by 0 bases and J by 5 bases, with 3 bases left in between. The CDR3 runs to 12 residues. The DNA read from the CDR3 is TGTGCCAGCAGCTTGGCTCACAATGAG. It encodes CASSLAHNE. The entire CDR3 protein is CASSLAHNEQFF.

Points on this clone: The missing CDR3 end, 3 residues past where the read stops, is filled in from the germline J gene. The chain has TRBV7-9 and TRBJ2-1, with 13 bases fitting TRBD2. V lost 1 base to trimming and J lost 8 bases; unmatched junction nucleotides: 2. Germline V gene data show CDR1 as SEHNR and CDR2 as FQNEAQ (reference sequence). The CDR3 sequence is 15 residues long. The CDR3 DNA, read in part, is TGTGCCAGCAGCTTAGGACTAGCGGGGGGCCATGAG. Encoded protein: CASSLGLAGGHE. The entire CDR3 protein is CASSLGLAGGHEQFF.

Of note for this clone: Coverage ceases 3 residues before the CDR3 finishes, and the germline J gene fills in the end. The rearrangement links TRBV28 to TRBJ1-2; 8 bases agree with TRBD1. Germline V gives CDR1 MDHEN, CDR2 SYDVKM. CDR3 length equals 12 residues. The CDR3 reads CASRLQGGGYTF. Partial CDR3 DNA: TGTGCCAGCAGGCTACAGGGGGGAGGC.

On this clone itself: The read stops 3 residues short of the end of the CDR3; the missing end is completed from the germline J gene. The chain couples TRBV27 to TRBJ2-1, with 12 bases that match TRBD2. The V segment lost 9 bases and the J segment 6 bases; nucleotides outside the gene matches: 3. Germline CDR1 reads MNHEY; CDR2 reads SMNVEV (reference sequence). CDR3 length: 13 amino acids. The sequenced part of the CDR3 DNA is TGTGCCAGTGGACTAGCGGGACCCAATGAG. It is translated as CASGLAGPNE. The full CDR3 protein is CASGLAGPNEQFF.

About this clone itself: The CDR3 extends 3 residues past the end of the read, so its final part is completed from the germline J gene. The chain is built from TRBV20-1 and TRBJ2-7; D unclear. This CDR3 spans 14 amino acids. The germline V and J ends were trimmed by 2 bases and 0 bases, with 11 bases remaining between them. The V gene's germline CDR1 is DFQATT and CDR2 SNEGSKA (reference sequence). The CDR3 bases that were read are TGCAGTGCTAGAAGACCTAGAAGCTCCTACGAG. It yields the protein CSARRPRSSYE. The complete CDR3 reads CSARRPRSSYEQYF.

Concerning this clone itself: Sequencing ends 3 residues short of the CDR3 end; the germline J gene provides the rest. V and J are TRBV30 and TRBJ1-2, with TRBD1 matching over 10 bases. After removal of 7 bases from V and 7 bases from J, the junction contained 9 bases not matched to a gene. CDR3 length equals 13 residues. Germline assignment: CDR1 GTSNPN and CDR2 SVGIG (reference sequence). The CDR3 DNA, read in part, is TGTGCCTCAGGCGACAGGGGGCTGAGTGGC. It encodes CASGDRGLSG. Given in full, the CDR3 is CASGDRGLSGYTF.